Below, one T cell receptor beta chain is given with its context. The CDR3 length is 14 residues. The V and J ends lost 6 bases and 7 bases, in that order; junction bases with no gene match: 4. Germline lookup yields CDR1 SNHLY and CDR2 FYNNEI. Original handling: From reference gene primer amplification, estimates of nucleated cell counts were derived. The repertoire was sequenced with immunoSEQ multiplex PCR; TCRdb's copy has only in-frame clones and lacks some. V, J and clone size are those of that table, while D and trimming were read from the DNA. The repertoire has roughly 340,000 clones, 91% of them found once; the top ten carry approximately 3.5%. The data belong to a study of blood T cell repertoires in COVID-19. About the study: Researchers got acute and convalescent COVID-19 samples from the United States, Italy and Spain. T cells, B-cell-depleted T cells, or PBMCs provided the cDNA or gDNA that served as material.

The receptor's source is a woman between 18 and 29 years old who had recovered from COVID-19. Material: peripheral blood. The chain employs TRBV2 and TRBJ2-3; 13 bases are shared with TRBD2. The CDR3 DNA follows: TGTGCCAGCAGGAGGACTAGCGGGAGTAATACGCAGTATTTT. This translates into CASRRTSGSNTQYF. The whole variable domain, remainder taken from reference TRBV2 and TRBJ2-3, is EPEVTQTPSHQVTQMGQEVILRCVPISNHLYFYWYRQILGQKVEFLVSFYNNEISEKSEIFDDQFSVERPDGSNFTLKIRSTKLEDSAMYFCASRRTSGSNTQYFGPGTRLTVL.